What follows are 4 T cell receptor beta chains derived from one specimen sequenced in a study of blood T cell repertoires in COVID-19. TCRdb's copy holds only in-frame clones and misses some; the assay was immunoSEQ multiplex PCR. The sample records about 64,000 clones, 65% to 90% being singletons. The specimen was peripheral blood. These receptors all stem from a man aged 35 to 55 with acute or convalescent COVID-19.

This sequence joins TRBV6-5 and TRBJ2-3, with 8 bases lining up with TRBD2. This CDR3 comprises 15 residues. Germline loops: CDR1 MNHEY, CDR2 SVGAGI. V dropped 7 bases and J dropped 6; count of bases not matched to a gene: 12. The CDR3 region is CASKSGSGELDTQYF. DNA of the CDR3: TGTGCCAGCAAGTCTGGTAGCGGGGAACTGGATACGCAGTATTTT.

This rearrangement joins TRBV6-6 to TRBJ2-7; tentatively, D is TRBD1 (8 bases). CDR1 is MNHNY, CDR2 SVGAGI, per germline (reference sequence). The CDR3 is made up of 16 amino acids. Deletions cut 6 bases from V and 2 bases from J, with 20 bases between. The CDR3 here is CASSQIGQGGTYEQYF. CDR3 sequence (DNA): TGTGCCAGCAGCCAAATCGGACAGGGAGGGACCTACGAGCAGTACTTC.

The rearrangement links TRBV11-3 to TRBJ2-7, with a possible D match to TRBD1 (6 bases). Germline loops: CDR1 SGHNT, CDR2 YENEEA. V was pared by 5 bases and J by 4 bases, with 12 bases between. The length of the CDR3 is 13 residues. The CDR3 here is CASSPGTNYEQYF. CDR3 DNA: TGTGCCAGCAGCCCCGGGACAAATTACGAGCAGTACTTC. Combining the CDR3 with reference TRBV11-3 and TRBJ2-7 gives the whole variable domain EAGVVQSPRYKIIEKKQPVAFWCNPISGHNTLYWYLQNLGQGPELLIRYENEEAVDDSQLPKDRFSAERLKGVDSTLKIQPAELGDSAVYLCASSPGTNYEQYFGPGTRLTVT.

The V gene is TRBV10-3, the J gene TRBJ1-2, with TRBD1 matching over 8 bases. The CDR3 contains 14 residues. Germline-derived CDR1 and CDR2 are ENHRY and SYGVKD. The CDR3 DNA follows: TGTGCTGCGGGGACAGGAACCTCTAACTATGGCTACACCTTC. This gives the protein CAAGTGTSNYGYTF.